The clone carrying this T cell receptor beta chain has at least ten counts. V shed 5 bases, J shed 5 bases, and the junction held 4 bases outside the gene matches. CDR3 length: 12 residues. The V gene's germline CDR1 is DFQATT and CDR2 SNEGSKA (reference sequence). Other autoimmune diseases, uncontrolled infections, pregnancy or lactation ruled patients out of participation. The sample comes from a study of Graves' ophthalmopathy and Graves' hyperthyroidism. Amplifying from RNA transcripts, the study obtained TCR beta CDR3 regions. Second-round multiplex PCR came after first-round RT-PCR with HTBI primers. TCRdb reprocessed the multiplex PCR reads with MiXCR, giving one entry per CDR3 protein. The table includes hundreds of thousands of distinct CDR3 sequences, about 20% detected once.

Sequencing was performed on peripheral blood. This chain uses TRBV20-1 with TRBJ2-5, with 8 bases fitting TRBD1. The receptor was isolated from a woman younger than 35 with stable Graves' hyperthyroidism. Some clones in this sample may be carry-over from other donors' samples. CDR3 sequence reads: CSAGQGLETQYF. CDR3 nucleotides: TGCAGTGCTGGACAGGGCTTGGAGACCCAGTACTTC.